Included here is one TCR beta chain sequence, with context. The CDR3 runs to 15 residues. J was trimmed by 2 bases and V by 5 bases; bases with no gene match: 4. The germline gives CDR1 MNHEY, CDR2 SVGEGT. The protocol was immunoSEQ multiplex PCR, while the TCRdb copy is restricted to in-frame clones and leaves out a portion. The sample shows 200,000 to 300,000 clones, approximately 86% of them seen only once. This sample stems from a study of blood T cell repertoires in COVID-19. Sequenced: PBMCs or T cells enriched from blood (not recorded which). This TCR was sampled from a woman aged 18-30 years who had recovered from COVID-19. V gene TRBV6-2 or TRBV6-3 combines with J gene TRBJ2-7, with TRBD2 matching over 12 bases. The chain's CDR3 is CASSKLAGGTYEQYF. DNA of the CDR3: TGTGCCAGCAGTAAACTAGCGGGGGGCACCTACGAGCAGTACTTC.